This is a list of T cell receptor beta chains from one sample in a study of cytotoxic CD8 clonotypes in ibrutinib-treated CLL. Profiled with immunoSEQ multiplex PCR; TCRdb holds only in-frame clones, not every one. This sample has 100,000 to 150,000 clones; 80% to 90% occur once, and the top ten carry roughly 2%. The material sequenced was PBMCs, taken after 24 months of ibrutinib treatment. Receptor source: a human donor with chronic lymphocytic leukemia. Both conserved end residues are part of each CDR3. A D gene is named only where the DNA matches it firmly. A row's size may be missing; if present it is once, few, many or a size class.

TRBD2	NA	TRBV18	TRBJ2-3	TGTGCCAGCTCACCATTTTCCAGCGGGAGGTCAGATACGCAGTATTTT	CASSPFSSGRSDTQYF
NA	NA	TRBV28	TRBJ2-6	TGTGCCAGCAGTTTGGTATACGGGGTCTTTGGGGCCAACGTCCTGACTTTC	CASSLVYGVFGANVLTF
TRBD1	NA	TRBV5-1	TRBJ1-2	TGCGCCAGCAGCTTGTCAGGGCCGACAGGGGCGGATGGCTACACCTTC	CASSLSGPTGADGYTF
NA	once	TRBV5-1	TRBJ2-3	TGCGCCAGCAGCTTGGATGGGACCAGCACAGATACGCAGTATTTT	CASSLDGTSTDTQYF
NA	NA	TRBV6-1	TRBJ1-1	TGTGCCAGCAGTGGCACAGGGATGGTCGAAGCTTTCTTT	CASSGTGMVEAFF
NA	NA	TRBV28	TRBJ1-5	TGTGCCAGCACCAAAAGGTCCACATTTAATGCTTATCAGCCCCAGCATTTT	CASTKRSTFNAYQPQHF
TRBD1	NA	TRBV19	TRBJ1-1	TGTGCCAGTAGTTTTCGACAGGGGGAGAACACTGAAGCTTTCTTT	CASSFRQGENTEAFF
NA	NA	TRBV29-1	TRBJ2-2	TGCAGCGTGAGGTCGGACAGAAACACCGGGGAGCTGTTTTTT	CSVRSDRNTGELFF
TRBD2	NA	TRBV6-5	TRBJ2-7	TGTGCCAGCAGTTCCGGACTAGCGGGACGGGAAGAGCAGTACTTC	CASSSGLAGREEQYF
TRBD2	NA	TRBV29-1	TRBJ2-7	TGCAGCGTTGTCCCCCGACTAGCGGGGGCCGGCGAGCAGTACTTC	CSVVPRLAGAGEQYF
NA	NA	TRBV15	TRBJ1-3	TGTGCCACCAGCAGAGATCGAGGTTACTCTGGAAACACCATATATTTT	CATSRDRGYSGNTIYF
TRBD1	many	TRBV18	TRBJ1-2	TGTGCCAGCTCACCTGCTTCTAGGCAGGGGGCGGCCGGCTACACCTTC	CASSPASRQGAAGYTF
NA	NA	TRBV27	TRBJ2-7	TGTGCCAGCAGTTTTCGAGGGGAGGGACAGAGCTCCTACGAGCAGTACTTC	CASSFRGEGQSSYEQYF
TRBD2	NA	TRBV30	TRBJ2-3	TGTGCCGGGAGGGGGGGCGGGGGGCCCGTAGATACGCAGTATTTT	CAGRGGGGPVDTQYF
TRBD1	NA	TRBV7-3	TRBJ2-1	TGTGCCAGCAGTTCTCCGGGACAGTTACACACTGAGCAGTTCTTC	CASSSPGQLHTEQFF
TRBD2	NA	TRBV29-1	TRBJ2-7	TGCAGCGTTGGTCCGGGGGGGACCTCCTACGAGCAGTACTTC	CSVGPGGTSYEQYF
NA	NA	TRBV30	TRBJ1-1	TGTGCCTGGAGTGTACCGAGATCAGGGGTTGGCACTGAAGCCTTCTTT	CAWSVPRSGVGTEAFF
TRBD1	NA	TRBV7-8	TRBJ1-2	TGTGCCAGCAGCCCCACCACAGGGGGTATAGGCTACACCTTC	CASSPTTGGIGYTF
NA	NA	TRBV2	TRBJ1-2	TGTGCCAGCAAAGGCTACACCTTC	CASKGYTF
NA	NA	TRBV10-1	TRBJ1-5	TGCGCCAGCAGTAGAGGGGGTGAGGCCAATCAGCCCCAGCATTTT	CASSRGGEANQPQHF
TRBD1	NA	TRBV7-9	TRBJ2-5	TGTGCCAGCAGGTCGGGGACAGGGTACCAAGAGACCCAGTACTTC	CASRSGTGYQETQYF
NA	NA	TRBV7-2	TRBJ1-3	TGTGCCAGCAGCCTGACAGCAAACTCTGGAAACACCATATATTTT	CASSLTANSGNTIYF
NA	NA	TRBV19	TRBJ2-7	TGTGCCAGTAGTATGTCTCAGGCCCTAAAGGTCGAGCAGTACTTC	CASSMSQALKVEQYF
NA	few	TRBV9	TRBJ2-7	TGTGCCAGCAGCACCGGACCGGCGGCCTACGAGCAGTACTTC	CASSTGPAAYEQYF
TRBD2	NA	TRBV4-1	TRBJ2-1	TGCGCCAGCAGCCCCCTAGGCCTCAGCGGGGATTACAATGAGCAGTTCTTC	CASSPLGLSGDYNEQFF
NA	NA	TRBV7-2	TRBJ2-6	TGTGCCAGCAGCCCATTTCCCCAGGGCTCTGGGGCCAACGTCCTGACTTTC	CASSPFPQGSGANVLTF
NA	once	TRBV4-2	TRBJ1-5	TGTGCCAGCAGCCAGGGACCGATCAATCAGCCCCAGCATTTT	CASSQGPINQPQHF
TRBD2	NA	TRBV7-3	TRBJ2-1	TGTGCCAGCAGCTGGACTAGCGGGAGGGCCGGTGAGCAGTTCTTC	CASSWTSGRAGEQFF
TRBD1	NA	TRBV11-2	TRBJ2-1	TGTGCCAGCAGACCCCTCACAGGGGGTGCCTCTCCTGAGCAGTTCTTC	CASRPLTGGASPEQFF
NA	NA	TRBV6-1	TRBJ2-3	TGTGCCAGCAGAGTGGTAATCTCCACAGATACGCAGTATTTT	CASRVVISTDTQYF
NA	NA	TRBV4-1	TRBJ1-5	TGCGCCAGCAGCCAAGGTCGGGATCGGACAGAGAACCTAAATCAGCCCCAGCATTTT	CASSQGRDRTENLNQPQHF
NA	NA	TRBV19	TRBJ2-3	TGTGCCAGTAGCCCCCGGAAGGATCGACGTGGTAGCACAGATACGCAGTATTTT	CASSPRKDRRGSTDTQYF
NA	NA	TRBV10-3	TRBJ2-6	TGTGCCAACCGGGACGTCGACTCTGGGGCCAACGTCCTGACTTTC	CANRDVDSGANVLTF
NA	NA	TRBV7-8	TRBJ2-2	TGTGCCAGCAGCGCCAACGGGGGCGGCGACACCGGGGAGCTGTTTTTT	CASSANGGGDTGELFF
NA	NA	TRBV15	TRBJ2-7	TGTGCCACCAGCAGAGTTCGGGGGCGGGACTCCCCCTACGAGCAGTACTTC	CATSRVRGRDSPYEQYF
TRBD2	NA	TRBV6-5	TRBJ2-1	TGTGCCACCTACGGGGGGAATCACAATGAGCAGTTCTTC	CATYGGNHNEQFF
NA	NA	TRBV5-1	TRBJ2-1	TGCGCCAGCAGCTTAAGATTACAGGGCCCTAATGAGCAGTTCTTC	CASSLRLQGPNEQFF
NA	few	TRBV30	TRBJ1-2	TGTGCCTGGAGTGCAGGGCCCGGCTACACCTTC	CAWSAGPGYTF
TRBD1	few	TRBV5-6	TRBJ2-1	TGTGCCAGCAGCCCGGGACAGGAACGATACAATGAGCAGTTCTTC	CASSPGQERYNEQFF
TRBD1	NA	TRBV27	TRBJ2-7	TGTGCCAGCAGTTTGAGGGCAGGGGGCCCCTACGAGCAGTACTTC	CASSLRAGGPYEQYF
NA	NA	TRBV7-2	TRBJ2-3	TGTGCCAGCAGCTTAGGTAGGATAGCGAACACAGATACGCAGTATTTT	CASSLGRIANTDTQYF
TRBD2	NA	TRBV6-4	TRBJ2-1	TGTGCCAGCAGTCCGACTAGCGGGAGCGATGAGCAGTTCTTC	CASSPTSGSDEQFF
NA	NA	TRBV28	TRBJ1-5	TGTGCCAGCAGTTTCTCGACAGGACGAGGTAATCAGCCCCAGCATTTT	CASSFSTGRGNQPQHF
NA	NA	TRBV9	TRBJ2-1	TGTGCCAGCAGCGCAGACAATGAGCAGTTCTTC	CASSADNEQFF
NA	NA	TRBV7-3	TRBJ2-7	TGTGCCAGCAGCTTAGACGGGAGCTCCTACGAGCAGTACTTC	CASSLDGSSYEQYF
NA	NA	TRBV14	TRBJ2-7	TGTGCCAGCAGCCAAGATTTTGGGAGTTTCTCCTACGAGCAGTACTTC	CASSQDFGSFSYEQYF
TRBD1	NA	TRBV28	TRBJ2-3	TGTGCCAGCAGTGACAGGGGGCGGACAAAGGTAGATACGCAGTATTTT	CASSDRGRTKVDTQYF
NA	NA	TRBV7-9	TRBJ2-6	TGTGCCAGCAGCTTAGGAGTTACTGGGGCCAACGTCCTGACTTTC	CASSLGVTGANVLTF
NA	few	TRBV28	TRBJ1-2	TGTGCCGTGGGGGGCCGGGGCTACACCTTC	CAVGGRGYTF
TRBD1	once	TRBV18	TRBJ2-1	TGTGCCAGCTTTCCGGGACAGGGTCAGAATGAGCAGTTCTTC	CASFPGQGQNEQFF
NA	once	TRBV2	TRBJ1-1	TGTGCCAGCAGTGACGACGGTTGGACTGAAGCTTTCTTT	CASSDDGWTEAFF
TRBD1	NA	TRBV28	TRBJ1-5	TGTGCCAGCAGTAGCGGACAGGTCGGCAATCAGCCCCAGCATTTT	CASSSGQVGNQPQHF
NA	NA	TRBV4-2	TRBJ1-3	TGTGCCAGCAGCCAAGATGCCGGGACGCCATCCACGAACACCATATATTTT	CASSQDAGTPSTNTIYF